The sequence of this TCR beta chain was determined in a study of T cell repertoires in cytomegalovirus infection. The CDR3 totals 12 residues. Looked up from germline, CDR1 is MDHEN and CDR2 is SYDVKM. V lost 3 bases, J lost 10 bases, and 10 bases lay in between. This clonotype showed up many times. What it binds is unknown. TCRdb called the reads again in MiXCR, with one record for every CDR3 protein. Found here are roughly 350,000 distinct CDR3 sequences, about 35% of them singletons; the top ten hold roughly 12%. Whole-study findings and limits: Dominating the ex vivo response were HLA-C-restricted CMV-specific TCR beta clonotypes. Accumulated public TCR beta family frequency recognized individuals carrying CMV together with the relevant HLA.

The chain has TRBV28 and TRBJ2-1; D unresolved. This material consisted of cultured PBMCs, taken from culture after CMV antigen stimulation. This receptor was identified in a human donor in good health (CMV status not recorded). Some clones in this sample may be carry-over from other donors' samples. The CDR3 is CASSLSLEEQFF. As DNA, the CDR3 is TGTGCCAGCAGTTTGTCGCTCGAGGAGCAGTTCTTC.